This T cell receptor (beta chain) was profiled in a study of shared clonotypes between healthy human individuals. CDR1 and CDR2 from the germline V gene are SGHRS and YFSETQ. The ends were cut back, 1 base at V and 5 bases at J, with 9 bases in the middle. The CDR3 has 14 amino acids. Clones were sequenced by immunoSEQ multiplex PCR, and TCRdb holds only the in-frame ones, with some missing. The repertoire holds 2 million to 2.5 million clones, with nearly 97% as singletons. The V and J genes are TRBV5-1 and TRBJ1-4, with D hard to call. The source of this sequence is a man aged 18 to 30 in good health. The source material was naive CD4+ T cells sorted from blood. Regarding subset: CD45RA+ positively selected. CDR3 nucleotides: TGCGCCAGCAGCTTGTCAGGAAAAAATGAAAAACTGTTTTTT. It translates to CASSLSGKNEKLFF. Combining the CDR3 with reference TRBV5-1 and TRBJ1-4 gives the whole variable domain KAGVTQTPRYLIKTRGQQVTLSCSPISGHRSVSWYQQTPGQGLQFLFEYFSETQRNKGNFPGRFSGRQFSNSRSEMNVSTLELGDSALYLCASSLSGKNEKLFFGSGTQLSVL.